This is a list of T cell receptor beta chains from one sample in a study of blood T cell repertoires in COVID-19. Sequencing was performed with immunoSEQ multiplex PCR; in TCRdb, only in-frame clones are kept and a portion is missing. The repertoire includes fewer than 75,000 clones, approximately 91% of them detected once, and about 4% sits in the top ten. Source material: peripheral blood. The receptors shown here come from a man between 65 and 80 years old with acute or convalescent COVID-19. CDR3s include the opening cysteine and the closing phenylalanine or tryptophan. A D gene is named only where the DNA matches it firmly. Clone size is shown for a subset of rows, as once, few, many or a class of expanded clone.

size	D	J	V	length	DNA	CDR3
NA	NA	TRBJ2-2	TRBV5-5	14	TGTGCCAGCAGCGGGACAACGAACACCGGGGAGCTGTTTTTT	CASSGTTNTGELFF
NA	NA	TRBJ2-1	TRBV11-3	14	TGTGCCAGCAGCGGGTGGAGGAAGAGGGATGAGCAGTTCTTC	CASSGWRKRDEQFF
NA	TRBD1	TRBJ1-2	TRBV19	16	TGTGCCAGTAGAGCGACAGGGGGCCTTTCCCCTTATGGCTACACCTTC	CASRATGGLSPYGYTF
once	NA	TRBJ1-3	TRBV5-5	18	TGTGCCAGCAGCTCGTTTCCCCGACAGGACCACTCTGGAAACACCATATATTTT	CASSSFPRQDHSGNTIYF
NA	NA	TRBJ2-4	TRBV5-6	16	TGTGCCAGCAGCTTGGAGCTGGGGAGGGCCAAAAACATTCAGTACTTC	CASSLELGRAKNIQYF
NA	TRBD1	TRBJ2-7	TRBV6-5	14	TGTGCCAGCAGCGGGGGACAGGGGCCCTACGAGCAGTACTTC	CASSGGQGPYEQYF
NA	NA	TRBJ1-1	TRBV6-6	11	TGTGCCAGCAGTTACGGACTTGGAGCTTTCTTT	CASSYGLGAFF
NA	TRBD1	TRBJ1-5	TRBV20-1	16	TGCAGTGCTAGTTGGCGGACAGGGGTACACAATCAGCCCCAGCATTTT	CSASWRTGVHNQPQHF
NA	NA	TRBJ2-7	TRBV9	15	TGTGCCAGCAGCGTTTACCCCGGGGGAACCTACGAGCAGTACTTC	CASSVYPGGTYEQYF
NA	NA	TRBJ2-1	TRBV21-1	16	TGTGCCAGCAGCAAAGTGACTAGCGGGGGGTACAATGAGCAGTTCTTC	CASSKVTSGGYNEQFF
once	NA	TRBJ1-1	TRBV7-9	13	TGTGCCAGCAGCCCCGGGGGGAACACTGAAGCTTTCTTT	CASSPGGNTEAFF
NA	TRBD1	TRBJ2-1	TRBV7-3	16	TGTGCCAGCAGCCTCACGACAGGGAGCTCCTACAATGAGCAGTTCTTC	CASSLTTGSSYNEQFF
NA	NA	TRBJ1-5	TRBV7-6	17	TGTGCCAGCAGCTTATGGGCAGGGGATCTGGGCAATCAGCCCCAGCATTTT	CASSLWAGDLGNQPQHF
NA	TRBD1	TRBJ2-7	TRBV27	15	TGTGCCAGCAGCCTCAACGACAGGGATGGGTACGAGCAGTACTTC	CASSLNDRDGYEQYF
NA	NA	TRBJ1-1	TRBV19	15	TGTGCCAGTAGTCAGAAACCCACAGGGCGCGCTGAAGCTTTCTTT	CASSQKPTGRAEAFF
NA	TRBD1	TRBJ1-3	TRBV28	15	TGTGCCAGCAGGATCACAGGGGGCTCTGGAAACACCATATATTTT	CASRITGGSGNTIYF
NA	TRBD1	TRBJ2-3	TRBV7-9	17	TGTGCCAGCAGCTTACGGGGGACAGGGGAAAATGCAGATACGCAGTATTTT	CASSLRGTGENADTQYF
NA	NA	TRBJ1-2	TRBV27	15	TGTGCCAGCAGGGAGATCCTGGGGGCAGGGAATGGCTACACCTTC	CASREILGAGNGYTF
NA	NA	TRBJ1-1	TRBV27	13	TGTGCCAGCCGTACAGGATCCAACACTGAAGCTTTCTTT	CASRTGSNTEAFF
NA	TRBD1	TRBJ1-5	TRBV28	16	TGTGCCAGCAGTTTCAGGACAGGGTACGGGAATCAGCCCCAGCATTTT	CASSFRTGYGNQPQHF
NA	TRBD2	TRBJ2-1	TRBV6-5	16	TGTGCCAGCAGTTGGACTAGCGGGGGGGGGTACAATGAGCAGTTCTTC	CASSWTSGGGYNEQFF
NA	TRBD1	TRBJ1-1	TRBV6-5	15	TGTGCCAGCAGTACCCCTCACAGGGGGCGGACTGAAGCTTTCTTT	CASSTPHRGRTEAFF